Presented here are 21 T cell receptor beta chains from one specimen sequenced in a study of T cells in Graves' hyperthyroidism and ophthalmopathy. RNA transcripts were the template for amplifying TCR beta CDR3 regions. HTBI primers drove first-round RT-PCR of the TCR CDR3. A single record per CDR3 protein comes from TCRdb applying MiXCR to the multiplex PCR reads. This table has roughly 500,000 distinct CDR3 sequences, roughly 46% appearing once. Sequencing input: peripheral blood or thyroid tissue (not recorded which). All receptors come from an adult woman with Graves' disease, either hyperthyroidism or ophthalmopathy (not recorded which).

DNA of the CDR3: TGTGCCAGCAGCTTAGTGATGGGGAGCTCCTACGAGCAGTACTTC. Protein sequence: CASSLVMGSSYEQYF. This sequence joins TRBV7-2 and TRBJ2-7; possibly TRBD2 for D (5 bases). CDR3 length: 15 residues. V was pared by 1 base and J by 0 bases, with 10 bases between. The V gene's germline CDR1 is SGHTA and CDR2 FQGNSA.

This clonotype was counted many times. This chain joins TRBV4-1 and TRBJ1-3; 7 nucleotides match TRBD1. This CDR3 has 14 residues. Germline CDR1 and CDR2: MGHRA and YSYEKL. The ends lost 1 base at V and 13 bases at J; junction bases unmatched: 10. The CDR3 DNA reads TGCGCCAGCAGCCAAGCCGACAGGGTAGAATCAATATATTTT. This gives the protein CASSQADRVESIYF.

Many counts were recorded for this clonotype. The chain couples TRBV5-1 to TRBJ2-2; TRBD2 matches at 8 bases. J was trimmed by 0 bases and V by 4 bases; bases with no gene match: 2. Germline V gene data show CDR1 as SGHRS and CDR2 as YFSETQ. The CDR3 contains 15 residues. DNA of the CDR3: TGCGCCAGCAGCCGTAGCGGGGCGAACACCGGGGAGCTGTTTTTT. Translated, it gives CASSRSGANTGELFF.

At least ten counts were recorded for this clonotype. This chain links TRBV6-1 with TRBJ1-4; D is uncertain. The CDR3 has 15 amino acids. With 5 bases removed from V and 4 bases from J, the gap between germline ends came to 14 bases. The germline V gene has CDR1 MNHNS and CDR2 SASEGT. CDR3 loop: CASSFTAFVNEKLFF. In DNA form, the CDR3 reads TGTGCCAGCAGTTTCACAGCCTTCGTTAATGAAAAACTGTTTTTT.

This clonotype is a singleton in its sample. This chain connects TRBV24-1 to TRBJ2-5; tentative D call: TRBD2 (5 bases). Per germline, CDR1 KGHDR and CDR2 SFDVKD. V was clipped by 2 bases and J by 5 bases, with 11 bases between them. The CDR3 is 14 residues long. The CDR3 sequence: CATSDWSSPETQYF. The CDR3 bases are TGTGCCACCAGTGATTGGTCTAGCCCTGAGACCCAGTACTTC.

This clonotype was found many times. The chain joins TRBV13 to TRBJ2-5; D might be TRBD2 (5 bases). Germline assignment: CDR1 PRHDT and CDR2 FYEKMQ (reference sequence). This CDR3 is built from 13 residues. The V gene lost 1 base and the J gene lost 5 bases, with 8 bases spanning the gap. CDR3 amino acids: CASSLVGGETQYF. CDR3 nucleotides: TGTGCCAGCAGCTTAGTTGGAGGTGAGACCCAGTACTTC.

The chain is built from TRBV12-3 or TRBV12-4 and TRBJ2-7; D may be TRBD2 (5 bases). V lost 3 bases and J 1 base, leaving 13 bases between the germline ends. The CDR3 loop spans 15 amino acids. CDR3 bases: TGTGCCAGCAGTTTCCTAGCTACCCTGTCCTACGAGCAGTACTTC. Amino acids: CASSFLATLSYEQYF.

This clonotype was detected ten times or more. The chain combines TRBV7-9 with TRBJ2-7; perhaps TRBD1 as D (6 bases). The germline V gene has CDR1 SEHNR and CDR2 FQNEAQ (reference sequence). V dropped 5 bases and J dropped 4 bases, with 18 bases sitting between them. This CDR3 has 15 amino acids. CDR3 in DNA: TGTGCCAGCAGCCCATACCAAGGGGGTCTATACGAGCAGTACTTC. It is translated as CASSPYQGGLYEQYF.

There are many counts of this clonotype. The V call is TRBV27, the J call TRBJ1-5; D is perhaps TRBD1 (5 bases). The CDR3 covers 15 residues. Trimming cost V 6 bases and J 0 bases, with 12 bases left between them. Germline V gene sequence: CDR1 MNHEY, CDR2 SMNVEV (reference sequence). As DNA, the CDR3 is TGTGCCAGCAGGGTTGGGGCCTATAGCAATCAGCCCCAGCATTTT. As protein: CASRVGAYSNQPQHF.

The V and J genes are TRBV7-9 and TRBJ1-2; 7 bases are shared with TRBD1. Germline trimming cut 1 base from V and 0 bases from J; bases unmatched to any gene: 11. The CDR3 totals 18 residues. CDR1 SEHNR and CDR2 FQNEAQ come from the germline V gene (reference sequence). The CDR3 protein is CASSLDVRDGTANYGYTF. As DNA, the CDR3 is TGTGCCAGCAGCTTAGACGTTCGGGATGGGACAGCTAACTATGGCTACACCTTC.

The V call is TRBV15, the J call TRBJ1-3, with no clear D. Between the trimmed V and J ends, which lost 0 bases and 7 bases, there was a span of 13 bases. Germline V lookup: CDR1 LNHNV, CDR2 YYDKDF (reference sequence). The CDR3 has 15 amino acids. The CDR3: CATSREPPRGNTIYF. CDR3 sequence (DNA): TGTGCCACCAGCAGAGAACCCCCCAGAGGGAACACCATATATTTT.

This clonotype was found many times. The gene calls are TRBV20-1 and TRBJ1-1; D is perhaps TRBD1 (6 bases). Germline V gene data show CDR1 as DFQATT and CDR2 as SNEGSKA (reference sequence). The V end lost 5 bases, the J end lost 3 bases, and 25 bases lay between the germline ends. The CDR3 contains 17 residues. CDR3 nucleotide sequence: TGCAGTGCTTGGGGGCAGACACCCATGTCCTGGGACACTGAAGCTTTCTTT. As protein: CSAWGQTPMSWDTEAFF.

The rearrangement links TRBV29-1 to TRBJ2-7, with D perhaps TRBD1 (5 bases). Trimming removed 4 bases at V and 1 base at J, with 8 bases between. The CDR3 runs 12 residues. Germline V CDR1 and CDR2: SQVTM, ANQGSEA. The CDR3 bases are TGCAGCGTTGTGACAGATTCCTACGAGCAGTACTTC. Protein sequence: CSVVTDSYEQYF.

This clonotype appeared many times. The rearrangement uses TRBV6-1 and TRBJ1-1; no firm D call. Germline V gene lookup returns CDR1 MNHNS and CDR2 SASEGT. Between the trimmed V and J ends, which lost 8 bases and 6 bases, there was a span of 19 bases. The CDR3 consists of 14 residues. CDR3 DNA sequence: TGTGCCAGCGGGCCTCATCTGGGAGGCTCTGAAGCTTTCTTT. Translating it yields CASGPHLGGSEAFF.

The chain couples TRBV4-1 to TRBJ2-5, with D tentatively TRBD1 or TRBD2 (7 bases each). V lost 1 base and J 1 base, leaving 13 bases between the germline ends. The CDR3 extends over 16 amino acids. Germline values: CDR1 MGHRA, CDR2 YSYEKL. The CDR3 DNA follows: TGCGCCAGCAGCCAAGGACAGGGAGGGGGCCAAGAGACCCAGTACTTC. It is translated as CASSQGQGGGQETQYF.

The genes are TRBV19 and TRBJ1-5; 8 bases are a match to TRBD1. Losses at the gene ends were 7 bases for V and 2 bases for J; bases not matched to a gene: 4. CDR1 is LNHDA, CDR2 SQIVND, per germline (reference sequence). This CDR3 is built from 14 residues. In DNA, the CDR3 is TGTGCCAGTAAGCACAGGGGGGGCAATCAGCCCCAGCATTTT. This sequence encodes CASKHRGGNQPQHF.

This clonotype has more than one count but fewer than ten. The rearrangement uses TRBV24-1 and TRBJ2-1; 11 nucleotides match TRBD2. Germline V gene data show CDR1 as KGHDR and CDR2 as SFDVKD. The CDR3 sequence is 15 residues long. J was trimmed by 8 bases and V by 3 bases; bases with no gene match: 5. The CDR3 DNA reads TGTGCCACCAGTGATCCGGGACTAGCGGCCTATGAGCAGTTCTTC. Its translation is CATSDPGLAAYEQFF.

This clonotype appeared once. V is TRBV29-1 and J is TRBJ2-7; D possibly corresponds to TRBD2 (6 bases). Germline assignment: CDR1 SQVTM and CDR2 ANQGSEA. Trimming took 7 bases from V and 4 from J, leaving 14 bases between them. The CDR3 loop spans 12 amino acids. For the CDR3, the DNA is TGCAGCGCCCTTGGACGGGAGTACGAGCAGTACTTC. As protein: CSALGREYEQYF.

The J gene is TRBJ2-7, the V gene TRBV4-1; the D is unclear. CDR1 MGHRA and CDR2 YSYEKL come from the germline V gene. CDR3 length equals 13 residues. Trimming shortened V by 1 base and J by 4 bases, and 8 bases separated the two germline ends. CDR3 region: CASSQGNRYEQYF. In DNA, the CDR3 is TGCGCCAGCAGCCAAGGAAATAGGTACGAGCAGTACTTC.

V usage is TRBV20-1 and J usage is TRBJ1-1, with D possibly matching TRBD1 (6 bases). Germline CDR1 and CDR2: DFQATT and SNEGSKA (reference sequence). Trimming took 0 bases from V and 6 from J, leaving 11 bases between them. This CDR3 is built from 13 residues. This chain's CDR3 is CSAREGGRAEAFF. Here the CDR3 DNA reads TGCAGTGCTAGAGAAGGGGGACGCGCTGAAGCTTTCTTT.

The V call is TRBV6-2 or TRBV6-3, the J call TRBJ1-1, with D tentatively TRBD1 (5 bases). CDR3 length: 13 residues. Germline V gene data show CDR1 as MNHEY and CDR2 as SVGEGT. Trimming removed 4 bases at V and 6 bases at J, with 12 bases between. CDR3 bases: TGTGCCAGCAGTTTCGGGGGGTCTTCTGAAGCTTTCTTT. Translating gives CASSFGGSSEAFF.